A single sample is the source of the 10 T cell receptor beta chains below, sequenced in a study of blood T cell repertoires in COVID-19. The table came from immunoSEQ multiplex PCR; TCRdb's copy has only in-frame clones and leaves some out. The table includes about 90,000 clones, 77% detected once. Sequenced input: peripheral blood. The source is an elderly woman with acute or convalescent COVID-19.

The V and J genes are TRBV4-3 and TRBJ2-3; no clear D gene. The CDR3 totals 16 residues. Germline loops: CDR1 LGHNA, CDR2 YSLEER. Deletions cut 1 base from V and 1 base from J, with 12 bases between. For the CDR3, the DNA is TGCGCCAGCAGCCAAGTTGCGTCCTCCCGCACAGATACGCAGTATTTT. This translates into CASSQVASSRTDTQYF.

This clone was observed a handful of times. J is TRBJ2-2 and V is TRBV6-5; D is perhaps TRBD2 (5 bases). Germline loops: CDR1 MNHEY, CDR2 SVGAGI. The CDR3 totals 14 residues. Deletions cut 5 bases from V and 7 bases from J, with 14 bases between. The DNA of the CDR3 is TGTGCCAGCAGTCCGCCCCCCGGGAACGGGGAGCTGTTTTTT. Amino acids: CASSPPPGNGELFF.

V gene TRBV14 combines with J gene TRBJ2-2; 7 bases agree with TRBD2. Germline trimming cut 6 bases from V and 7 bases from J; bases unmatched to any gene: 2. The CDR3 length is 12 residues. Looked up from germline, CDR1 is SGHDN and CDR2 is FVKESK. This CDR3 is CASRRTSGELFF. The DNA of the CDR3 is TGTGCCAGCAGACGGACTAGCGGGGAGCTGTTTTTT.

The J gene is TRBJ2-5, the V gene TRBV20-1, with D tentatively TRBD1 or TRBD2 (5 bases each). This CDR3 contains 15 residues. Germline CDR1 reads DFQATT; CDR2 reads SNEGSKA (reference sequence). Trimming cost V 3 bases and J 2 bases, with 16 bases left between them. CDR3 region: CSASGTGSGQETQYF. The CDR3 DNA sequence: TGCAGTGCTAGTGGGACCGGTTCGGGGCAAGAGACCCAGTACTTC.

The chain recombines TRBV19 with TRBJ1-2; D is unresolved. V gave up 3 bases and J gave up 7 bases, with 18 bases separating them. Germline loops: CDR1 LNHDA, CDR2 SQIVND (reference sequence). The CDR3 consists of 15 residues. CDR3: CASSILQVPGLGYTF. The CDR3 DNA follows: TGTGCCAGTAGTATCCTTCAGGTTCCTGGGCTTGGCTACACCTTC.

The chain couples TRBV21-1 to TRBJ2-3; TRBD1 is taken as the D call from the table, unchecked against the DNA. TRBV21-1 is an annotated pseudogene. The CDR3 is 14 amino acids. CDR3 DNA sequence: TGTGCCAGCAGCAATACAGGGGACGCAGATACGCAGTATTTT. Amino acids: CASSNTGDADTQYF.

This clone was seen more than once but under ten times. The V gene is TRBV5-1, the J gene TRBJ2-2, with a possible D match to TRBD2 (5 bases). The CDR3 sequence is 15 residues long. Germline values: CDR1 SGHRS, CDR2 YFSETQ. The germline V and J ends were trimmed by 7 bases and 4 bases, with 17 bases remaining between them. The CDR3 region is CASFPTERGTGELFF. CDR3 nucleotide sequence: TGCGCCAGCTTCCCGACCGAACGGGGCACCGGGGAGCTGTTTTTT.

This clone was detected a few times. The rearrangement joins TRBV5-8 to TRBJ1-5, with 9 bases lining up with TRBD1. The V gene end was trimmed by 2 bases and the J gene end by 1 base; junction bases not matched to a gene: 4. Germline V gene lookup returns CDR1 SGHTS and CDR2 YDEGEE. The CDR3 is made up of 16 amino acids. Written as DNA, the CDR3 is TGTGCCAGCAGCTTAGGGACAGGGTTAAGCAATCAGCCCCAGCATTTT. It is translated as CASSLGTGLSNQPQHF.

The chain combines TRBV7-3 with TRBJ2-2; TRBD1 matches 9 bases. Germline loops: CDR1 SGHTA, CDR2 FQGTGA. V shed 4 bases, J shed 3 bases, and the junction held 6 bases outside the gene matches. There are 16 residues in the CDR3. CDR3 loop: CASSSYRGRDTGELFF. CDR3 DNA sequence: TGTGCCAGCAGCTCCTACAGGGGGCGGGACACCGGGGAGCTGTTTTTT.

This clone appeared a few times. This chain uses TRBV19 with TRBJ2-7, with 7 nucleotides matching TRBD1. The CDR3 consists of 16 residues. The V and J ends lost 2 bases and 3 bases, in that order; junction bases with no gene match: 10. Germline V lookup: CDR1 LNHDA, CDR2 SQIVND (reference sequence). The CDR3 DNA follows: TGTGCCAGTAGTATAAAAAACAGGGGCCTCAGCTACGAGCAGTACTTC. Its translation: CASSIKNRGLSYEQYF. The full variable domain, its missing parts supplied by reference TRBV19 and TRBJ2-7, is DGGITQSPKYLFRKEGQNVTLSCEQNLNHDAMYWYRQDPGQGLRLIYYSQIVNDFQKGDIAEGYSVSREKKESFPLTVTSAQKNPTAFYLCASSIKNRGLSYEQYFGPGTRLTVT.